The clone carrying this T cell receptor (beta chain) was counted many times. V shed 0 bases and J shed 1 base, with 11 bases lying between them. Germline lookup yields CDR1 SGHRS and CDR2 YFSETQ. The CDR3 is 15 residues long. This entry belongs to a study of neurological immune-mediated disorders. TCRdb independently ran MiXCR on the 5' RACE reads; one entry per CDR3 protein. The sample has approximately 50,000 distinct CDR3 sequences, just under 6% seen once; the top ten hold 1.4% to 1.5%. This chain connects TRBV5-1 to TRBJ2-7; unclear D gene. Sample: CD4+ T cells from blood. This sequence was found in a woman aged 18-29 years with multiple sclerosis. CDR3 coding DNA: TGCGCCAGCAGCTTGGAAGTGGGGAAGTCCTACGAGCAGTACTTC. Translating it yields CASSLEVGKSYEQYF.